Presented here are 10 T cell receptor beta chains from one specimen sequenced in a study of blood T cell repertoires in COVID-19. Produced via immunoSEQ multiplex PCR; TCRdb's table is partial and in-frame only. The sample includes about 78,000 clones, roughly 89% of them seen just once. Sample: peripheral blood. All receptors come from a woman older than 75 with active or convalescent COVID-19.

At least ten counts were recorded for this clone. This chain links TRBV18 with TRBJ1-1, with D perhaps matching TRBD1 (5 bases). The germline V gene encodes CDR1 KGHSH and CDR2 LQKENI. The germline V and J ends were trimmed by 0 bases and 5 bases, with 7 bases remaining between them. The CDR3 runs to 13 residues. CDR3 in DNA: TGTGCCAGCTCACCACCCAGGGATACTGAAGCTTTCTTT. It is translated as CASSPPRDTEAFF.

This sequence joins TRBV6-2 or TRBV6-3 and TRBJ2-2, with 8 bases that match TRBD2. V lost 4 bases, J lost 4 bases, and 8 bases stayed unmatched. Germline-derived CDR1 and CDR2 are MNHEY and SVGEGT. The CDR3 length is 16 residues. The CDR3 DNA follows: TGTGCCAGCAGTTCACACGGGAGGGCGGCCACCGGGGAGCTGTTTTTT. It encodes CASSSHGRAATGELFF.

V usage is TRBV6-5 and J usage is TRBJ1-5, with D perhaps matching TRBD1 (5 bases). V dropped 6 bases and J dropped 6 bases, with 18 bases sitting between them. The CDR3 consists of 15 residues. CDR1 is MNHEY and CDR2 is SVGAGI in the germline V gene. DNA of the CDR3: TGTGCCAGCAGGGACCCTGGGGGGGTAGGTCAGCCCCAGCATTTT. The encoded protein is CASRDPGGVGQPQHF.

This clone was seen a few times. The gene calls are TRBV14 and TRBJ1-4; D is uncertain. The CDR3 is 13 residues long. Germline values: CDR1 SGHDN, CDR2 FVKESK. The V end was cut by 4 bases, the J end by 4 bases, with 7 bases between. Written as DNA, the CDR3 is TGTGCCAGCAGCCGAGGGTTTAATGAAAAACTGTTTTTT. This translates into CASSRGFNEKLFF. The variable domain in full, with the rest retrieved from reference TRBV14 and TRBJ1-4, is EAGVTQFPSHSVIEKGQTVTLRCDPISGHDNLYWYRRVMGKEIKFLLHFVKESKQDESGMPNNRFLAERTGGTYSTLKVQPAELEDSGVYFCASSRGFNEKLFFGSGTQLSVL.

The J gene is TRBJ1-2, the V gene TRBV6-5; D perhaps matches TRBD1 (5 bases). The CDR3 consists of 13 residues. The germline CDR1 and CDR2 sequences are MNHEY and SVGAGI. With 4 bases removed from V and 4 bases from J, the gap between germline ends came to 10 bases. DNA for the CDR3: TGTGCCAGCAGTTTACGGGGGTTCTATGGCTACACCTTC. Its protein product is CASSLRGFYGYTF.

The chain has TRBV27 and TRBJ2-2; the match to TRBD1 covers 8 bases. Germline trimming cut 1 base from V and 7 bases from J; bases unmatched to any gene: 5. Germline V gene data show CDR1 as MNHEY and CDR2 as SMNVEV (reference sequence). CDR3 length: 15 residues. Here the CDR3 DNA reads TGTGCCAGCAGTTTATGGACAGGGACGAGCGGGGAGCTGTTTTTT. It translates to CASSLWTGTSGELFF.

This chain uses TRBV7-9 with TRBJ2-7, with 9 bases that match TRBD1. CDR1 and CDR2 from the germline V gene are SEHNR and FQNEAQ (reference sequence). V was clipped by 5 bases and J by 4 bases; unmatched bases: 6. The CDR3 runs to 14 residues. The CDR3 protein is CASSGRDRAYEQYF. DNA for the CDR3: TGTGCCAGCAGCGGCCGGGACAGGGCTTACGAGCAGTACTTC. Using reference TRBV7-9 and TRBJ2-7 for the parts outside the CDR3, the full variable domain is DTGVSQNPRHKITKRGQNVTFRCDPISEHNRLYWYRQTLGQGPEFLTYFQNEAQLEKSRLLSDRFSAERPKGSFSTLEIQRTEQGDSAMYLCASSGRDRAYEQYFGPGTRLTVT.

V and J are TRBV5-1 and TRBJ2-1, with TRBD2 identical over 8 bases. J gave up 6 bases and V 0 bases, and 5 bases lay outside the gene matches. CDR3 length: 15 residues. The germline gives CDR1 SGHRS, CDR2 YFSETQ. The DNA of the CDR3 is TGCGCCAGCAGCTTGGGACTAGCGAATGTCAATGAGCAGTTCTTC. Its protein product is CASSLGLANVNEQFF.

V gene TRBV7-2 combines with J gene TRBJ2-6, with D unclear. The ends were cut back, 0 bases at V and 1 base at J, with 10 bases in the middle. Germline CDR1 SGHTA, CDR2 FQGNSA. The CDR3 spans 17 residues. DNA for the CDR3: TGTGCCAGCAGCTTAGCGCTATCAGGATCTGGGGCCAACGTCCTGACTTTC. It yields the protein CASSLALSGSGANVLTF.

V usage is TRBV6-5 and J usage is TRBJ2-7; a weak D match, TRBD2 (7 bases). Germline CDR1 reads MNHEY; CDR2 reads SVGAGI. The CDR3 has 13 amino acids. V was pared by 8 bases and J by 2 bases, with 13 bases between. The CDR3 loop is CASGAGAPYEQYF. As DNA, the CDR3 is TGTGCCAGCGGGGCGGGGGCCCCCTACGAGCAGTACTTC.